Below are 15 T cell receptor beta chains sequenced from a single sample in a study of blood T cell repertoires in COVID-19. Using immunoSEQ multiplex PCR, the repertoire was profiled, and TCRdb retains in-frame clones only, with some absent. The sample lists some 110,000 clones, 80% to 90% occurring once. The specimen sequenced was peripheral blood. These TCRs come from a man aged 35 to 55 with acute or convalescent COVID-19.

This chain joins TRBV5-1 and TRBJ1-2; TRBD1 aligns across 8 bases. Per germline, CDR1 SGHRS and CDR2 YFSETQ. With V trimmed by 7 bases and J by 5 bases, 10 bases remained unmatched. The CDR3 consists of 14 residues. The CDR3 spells CASRSRDRRYGYTF. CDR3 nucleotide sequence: TGCGCCAGCCGCTCGAGGGACAGGAGGTATGGCTACACCTTC. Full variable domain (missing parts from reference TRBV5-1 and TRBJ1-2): KAGVTQTPRYLIKTRGQQVTLSCSPISGHRSVSWYQQTPGQGLQFLFEYFSETQRNKGNFPGRFSGRQFSNSRSEMNVSTLELGDSALYLCASRSRDRRYGYTFGSGTRLTVV.

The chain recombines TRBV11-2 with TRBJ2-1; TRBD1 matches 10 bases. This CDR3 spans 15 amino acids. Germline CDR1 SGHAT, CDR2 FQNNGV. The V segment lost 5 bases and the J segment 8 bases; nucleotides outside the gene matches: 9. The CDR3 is CASSRPGTGEYEQFF. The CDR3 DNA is TGTGCCAGCAGCCGTCCCGGGACAGGGGAATATGAGCAGTTCTTC.

The CDR3 here is CASRPGLAGVEQYF. CDR3 nucleotides: TGTGCCAGCAGACCGGGACTAGCGGGAGTCGAGCAGTACTTC. V gene TRBV2 combines with J gene TRBJ2-7; TRBD2 aligns across 14 bases. The CDR3 is made up of 14 amino acids. Germline V CDR1 and CDR2: SNHLY, FYNNEI. Trimming took 6 bases from V and 6 from J; bases not matched to a gene: 4.

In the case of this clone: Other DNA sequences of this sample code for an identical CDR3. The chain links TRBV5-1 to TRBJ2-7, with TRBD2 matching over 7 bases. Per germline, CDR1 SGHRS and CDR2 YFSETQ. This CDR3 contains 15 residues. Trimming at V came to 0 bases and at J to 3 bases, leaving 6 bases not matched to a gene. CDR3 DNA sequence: TGCGCCAGCAGCTTGGCCGGGGGGAGGGGCTACGAGCAGTACTTC. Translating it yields CASSLAGGRGYEQYF. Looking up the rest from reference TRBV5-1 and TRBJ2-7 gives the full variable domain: KAGVTQTPRYLIKTRGQQVTLSCSPISGHRSVSWYQQTPGQGLQFLFEYFSETQRNKGNFPGRFSGRQFSNSRSEMNVSTLELGDSALYLCASSLAGGRGYEQYFGPGTRLTVT.

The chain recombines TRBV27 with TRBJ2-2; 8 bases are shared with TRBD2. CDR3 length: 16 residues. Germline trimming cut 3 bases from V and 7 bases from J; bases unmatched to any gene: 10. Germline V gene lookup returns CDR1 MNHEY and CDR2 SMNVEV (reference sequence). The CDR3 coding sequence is TGTGCCAGCAGTTTTTGGGGGGTCGGGAGGGGCGGGGAGCTGTTTTTT. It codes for CASSFWGVGRGGELFF.

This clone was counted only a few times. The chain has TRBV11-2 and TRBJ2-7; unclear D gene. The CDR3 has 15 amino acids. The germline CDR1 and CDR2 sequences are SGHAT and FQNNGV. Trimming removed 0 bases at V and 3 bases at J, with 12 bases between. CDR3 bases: TGTGCCAGCAGCTTAGACGTGGGCTCCTTCTACGAGCAGTACTTC. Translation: CASSLDVGSFYEQYF.

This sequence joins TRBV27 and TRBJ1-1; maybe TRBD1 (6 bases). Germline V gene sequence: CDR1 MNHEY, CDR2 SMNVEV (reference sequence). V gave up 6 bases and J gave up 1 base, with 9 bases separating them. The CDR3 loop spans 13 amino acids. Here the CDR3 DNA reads TGTGCCAGCAGGCGGACAGAGAACACTGAAGCTTTCTTT. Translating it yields CASRRTENTEAFF.

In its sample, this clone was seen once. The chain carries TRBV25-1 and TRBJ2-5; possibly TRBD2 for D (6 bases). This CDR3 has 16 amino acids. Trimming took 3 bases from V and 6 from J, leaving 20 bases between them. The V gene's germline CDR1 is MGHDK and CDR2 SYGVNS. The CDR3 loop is CASSERPLTSAQTQYF. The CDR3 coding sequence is TGTGCCAGCAGTGAGCGACCCTTGACTAGTGCACAGACCCAGTACTTC.

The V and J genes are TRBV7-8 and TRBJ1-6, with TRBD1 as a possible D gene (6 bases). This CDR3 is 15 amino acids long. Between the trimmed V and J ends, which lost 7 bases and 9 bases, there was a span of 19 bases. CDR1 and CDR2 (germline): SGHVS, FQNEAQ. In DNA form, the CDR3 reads TGTGCCAGCACACCCTTATTTACAGGGAGTTCACCCCTCCACTTT. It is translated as CASTPLFTGSSPLHF.

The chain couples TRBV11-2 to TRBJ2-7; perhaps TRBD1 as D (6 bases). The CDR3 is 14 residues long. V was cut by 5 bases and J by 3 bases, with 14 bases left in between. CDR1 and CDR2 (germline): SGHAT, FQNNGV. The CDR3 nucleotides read TGTGCCAGCAGCCGGGACAAACCCTACTACGAGCAGTACTTC. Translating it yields CASSRDKPYYEQYF.

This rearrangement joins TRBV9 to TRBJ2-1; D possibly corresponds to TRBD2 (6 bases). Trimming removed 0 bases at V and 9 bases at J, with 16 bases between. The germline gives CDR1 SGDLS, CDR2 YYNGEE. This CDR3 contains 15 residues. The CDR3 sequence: CASSVEPRLGGEQFF. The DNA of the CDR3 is TGTGCCAGCAGCGTAGAGCCCCGACTAGGCGGTGAGCAGTTCTTC.

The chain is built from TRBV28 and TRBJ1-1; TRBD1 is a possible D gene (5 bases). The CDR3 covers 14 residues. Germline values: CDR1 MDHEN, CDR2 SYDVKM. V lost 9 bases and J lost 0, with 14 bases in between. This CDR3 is CASKSGTLNTEAFF. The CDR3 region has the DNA TGTGCCAGTAAGAGTGGGACTCTGAACACTGAAGCTTTCTTT.

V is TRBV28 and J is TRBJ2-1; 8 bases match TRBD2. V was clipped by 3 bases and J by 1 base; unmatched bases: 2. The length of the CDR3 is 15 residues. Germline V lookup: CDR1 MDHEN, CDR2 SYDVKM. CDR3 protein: CASSLPGGSYNEQFF. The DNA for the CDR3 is TGTGCCAGCAGTTTGCCGGGGGGGTCCTACAATGAGCAGTTCTTC.

CDR3 loop: CASSIARGTGELFF. In DNA, the CDR3 is TGTGCCAGTAGTATAGCGCGGGGCACCGGGGAGCTGTTTTTT. The chain combines TRBV19 with TRBJ2-2; perhaps TRBD2 as D (6 bases). This CDR3 spans 14 amino acids. The germline CDR1 and CDR2 sequences are LNHDA and SQIVND (reference sequence). V was shortened by 1 base and J by 4 bases, with 7 bases between the two germline ends.

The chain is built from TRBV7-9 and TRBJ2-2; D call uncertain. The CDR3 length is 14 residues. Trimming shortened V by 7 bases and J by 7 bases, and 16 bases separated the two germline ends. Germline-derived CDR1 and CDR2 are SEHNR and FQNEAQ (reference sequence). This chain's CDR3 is CASILTSPFGELFF. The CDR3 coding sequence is TGTGCCAGCATCCTGACTTCCCCATTCGGGGAGCTGTTTTTT.